The entry below describes one T cell receptor (beta chain). The antigen it binds to is not known. Base quality data are lacking; no much larger clone is found one base away. Collaborating institutions collected whole blood in K2EDTA tubes following their own protocols. For TCRbeta analysis, collaborators shipped samples as frozen whole blood, isolated PBMCs, or DNA extracted from either of those sample types. TCRbeta CDR3 regions were amplified from genomic DNA by means of the immunoSEQ Assay, a bias-controlled multiplex PCR. On the authors' methods: Nucleated cell counts per sample were estimated from amplification of reference gene primers within the assay. Sequence reads were collapsed and filtered to measure the absolute abundance of every unique TCRbeta CDR3 rearrangement. Productive Simpson clonality was computed per sample as the square root of Simpson's diversity index over productive rearrangements. The immuneACCESS repertoire file appears here via TCRdb, limited to in-frame rearrangements. These files lack a portion of the clones; in checked studies, under half of the deficit traces to unresolved V genes, and the cause of the others is not known. V and J calls and clone size are as listed in that table; D and trimming were resolved from the DNA. For this sample there are approximately 210,000 clones; roughly four fifths appear just once. 2.5% of the sample rests with the top ten.

The data originate from a study of blood T cell repertoires in COVID-19 (dated by TCRdb to about 2020). Study-wide context: The collaborator samples originated in the United States, Italy and Spain and spanned the acute and convalescent phases of COVID-19. The material from the prospective study consisted of cDNA or gDNA derived from T cells, B-cell-depleted T cells, or PBMCs. A de-identified subject ID, COVID-19 status, age in years and sex were almost always included in the sample metadata. The repertoires were released in a freely available public database intended as a resource for research on the immune response to SARS-CoV-2. Samples came from the ongoing ImmuneRACE study (first 160 participants) plus 1,254 subjects from 6 global collaborators. Deeply sampled blood TCRbeta repertoires from subjects exposed to, actively infected with, or recovered from COVID-19 were included in the dataset. Where available, HLA class I and class II types were obtained from metadata supplied by the sample provider rather than from assay-based typing. Broad study findings and their caveats: Clinical and demographic metadata were provided uncurated, with the amount varying by source and participant.

Sequenced sample: peripheral blood. The sequence was obtained from a woman in her thirties or forties with active or convalescent COVID-19.

The bases are TGTGCCAGCAGCTGGCCGGGACAGAAGTACGAGCAGTACTTC. Its product reads: CASSWPGQKYEQYF. The chain couples TRBV7-2 to TRBJ2-7, with 7 bases aligning to TRBD1. Trimmed from V: 4 bases; trimmed from J: 4 bases; junction bases lacking a gene match: 7. From cysteine to phenylalanine, the CDR3 is 14 amino acids long. This entry keeps only the CDR3 DNA: 42 bases, framed from base 1. The germline V gene yields SGHTA for CDR1 and FQGNSA for CDR2.